The text below deals with one TCR beta chain. What it recognizes is unknown. TCR beta libraries were made by quantitative 5'-RACE with molecular barcodes. TCRdb reprocessed the 5' RACE reads with MiXCR, giving one entry per CDR3 protein. The data contain 500,000 to 550,000 distinct CDR3 sequences, about 13% of them singletons. Trimming at V came to 2 bases and at J to 7 bases, leaving 1 base not matched to a gene. CDR1 GTSNPN and CDR2 SVGIG come from the germline V gene (reference sequence). This CDR3 comprises 13 residues. The data are from a study of CD8 T cells in ankylosing spondylitis. General observations from the study: There was a TCR beta motif, made of roughly eight highly homologous variants, that appeared characteristic of ankylosing spondylitis blood. Disease-associated clones were reportedly significantly overrepresented in matched ankylosing spondylitis synovial fluid. Peripheral blood samples showed relatively rare disease-linked clones, and these clones were CD8+.

The sequencing sample was made of blood, either unsorted or a sorted T cell fraction (not recorded which). The chain recombines TRBV30 with TRBJ2-1, with 11 nucleotides matching TRBD2. The TCR sequence derives from a male donor with ankylosing spondylitis. The DNA of the CDR3 is TGTGCCTGGAGTAGGACTAGCGGGAATGAGCAGTTCTTC. Translating gives CAWSRTSGNEQFF.